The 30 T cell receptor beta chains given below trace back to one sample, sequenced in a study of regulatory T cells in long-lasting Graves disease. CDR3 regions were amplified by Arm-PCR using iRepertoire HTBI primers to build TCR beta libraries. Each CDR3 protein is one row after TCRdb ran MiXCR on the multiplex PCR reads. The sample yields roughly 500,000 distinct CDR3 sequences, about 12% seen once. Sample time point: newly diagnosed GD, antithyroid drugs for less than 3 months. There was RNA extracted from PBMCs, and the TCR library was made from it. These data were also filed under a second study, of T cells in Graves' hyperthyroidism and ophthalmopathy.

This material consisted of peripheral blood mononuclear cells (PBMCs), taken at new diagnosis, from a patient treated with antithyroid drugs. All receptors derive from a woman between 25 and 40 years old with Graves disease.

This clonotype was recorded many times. The CDR3 sequence: CASSASGRGYTGELFF. The CDR3 coding sequence is TGTGCCAGTAGTGCCAGCGGGAGAGGGTACACCGGGGAGCTGTTTTTT. The rearrangement uses TRBV19 and TRBJ2-2; 8 bases are a match to TRBD2. The trim removed 5 bases at V and 3 bases at J, leaving 8 bases unmatched. Germline assignment: CDR1 LNHDA and CDR2 SQIVND (reference sequence). CDR3 length: 16 residues.

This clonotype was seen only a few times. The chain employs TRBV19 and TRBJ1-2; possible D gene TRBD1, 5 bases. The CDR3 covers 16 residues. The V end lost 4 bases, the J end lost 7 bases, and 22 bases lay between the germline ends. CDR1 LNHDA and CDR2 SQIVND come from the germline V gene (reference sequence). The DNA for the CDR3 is TGTGCCAGTAGTAAACCACAGGTCGGTGCGTTTAGTGGCTACACCTTC. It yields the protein CASSKPQVGAFSGYTF.

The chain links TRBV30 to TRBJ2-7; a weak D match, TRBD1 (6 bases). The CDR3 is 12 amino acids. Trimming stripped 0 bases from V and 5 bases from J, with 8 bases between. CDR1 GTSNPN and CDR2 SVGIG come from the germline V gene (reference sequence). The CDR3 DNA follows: TGTGCCTGGAGTGTGGGGGCTGACGAGCAGTACTTC. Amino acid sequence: CAWSVGADEQYF.

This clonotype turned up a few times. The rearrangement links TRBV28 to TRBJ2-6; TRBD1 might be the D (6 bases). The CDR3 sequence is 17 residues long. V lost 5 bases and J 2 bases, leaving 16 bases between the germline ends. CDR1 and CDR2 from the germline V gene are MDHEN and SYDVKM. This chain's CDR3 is CASSGTLSPTGANVLTF. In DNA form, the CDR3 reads TGTGCCAGCAGTGGGACACTAAGCCCAACTGGGGCCAACGTCCTGACTTTC. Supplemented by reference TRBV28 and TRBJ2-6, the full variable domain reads DVKVTQSSRYLVKRTGEKVFLECVQDMDHENMFWYRQDPGLGLRLIYFSYDVKMKEKGDIPEGYSVSREKKERFSLILESASTNQTSMYLCASSGTLSPTGANVLTFGAGSRLTVL.

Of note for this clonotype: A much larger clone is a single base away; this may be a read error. The CDR3 DNA reads as TGTGCCAGCACGTGGGGCGGGAGGGCCTACAATGAGCAGTACTTC. It is translated as CASTWGGRAYNEQYF. The V gene is TRBV6-1, the J gene TRBJ2-7, with 9 bases lining up with TRBD2. CDR1 and CDR2 (germline): MNHNS, SASEGT. This CDR3 has 15 amino acids. The junction had 14 bases not matched to a gene; V was cut back by 7 bases and J by 7 bases.

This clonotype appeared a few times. CDR3 protein: CASSLGTGGADTQYF. DNA of the CDR3: TGTGCCAGCAGCTTGGGGACAGGGGGCGCAGATACGCAGTATTTT. J is TRBJ2-3 and V is TRBV7-9; 12 bases are a match to TRBD1. This CDR3 region has 15 residues. Losses at the gene ends were 3 bases for V and 4 bases for J; bases not matched to a gene: 2. The V gene's germline CDR1 is SEHNR and CDR2 FQNEAQ (reference sequence).

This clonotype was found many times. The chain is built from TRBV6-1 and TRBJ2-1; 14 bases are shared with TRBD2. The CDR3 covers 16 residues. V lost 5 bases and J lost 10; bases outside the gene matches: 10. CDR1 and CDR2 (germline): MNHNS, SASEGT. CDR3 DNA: TGTGCCAGCAGTCCCGGACTAGCGGGGGGTCACGGGGAGCAGTTCTTC. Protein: CASSPGLAGGHGEQFF.

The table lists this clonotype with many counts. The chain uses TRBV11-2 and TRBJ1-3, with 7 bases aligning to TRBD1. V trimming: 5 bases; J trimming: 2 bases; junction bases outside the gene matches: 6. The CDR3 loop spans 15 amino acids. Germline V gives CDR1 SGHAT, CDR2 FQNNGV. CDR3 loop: CASSRTGTAGNTIYF. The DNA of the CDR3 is TGTGCCAGCAGCCGAACCGGGACAGCTGGAAACACCATATATTTT.

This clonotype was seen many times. CDR3 in amino acids: CASNRGDQETQYF. For the CDR3, the DNA is TGTGCCAGCAACCGGGGAGACCAAGAGACCCAGTACTTC. This rearrangement joins TRBV7-8 to TRBJ2-5; maybe TRBD2 (5 bases). V gave up 7 bases and J gave up 0 bases, with 9 bases separating them. CDR1 and CDR2 (germline): SGHVS, FQNEAQ. The CDR3 runs to 13 residues.

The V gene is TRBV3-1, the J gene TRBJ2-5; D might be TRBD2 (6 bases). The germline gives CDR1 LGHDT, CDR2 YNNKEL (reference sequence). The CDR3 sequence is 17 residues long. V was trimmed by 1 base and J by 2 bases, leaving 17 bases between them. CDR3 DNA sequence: TGTGCCAGCAGCCAAGTCGCCACCCTAGCGTCACAAGAGACCCAGTACTTC. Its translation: CASSQVATLASQETQYF.

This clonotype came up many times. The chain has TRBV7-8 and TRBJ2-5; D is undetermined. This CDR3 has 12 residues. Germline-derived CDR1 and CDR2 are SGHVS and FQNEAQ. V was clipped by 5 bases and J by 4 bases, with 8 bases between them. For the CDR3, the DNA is TGTGCCAGCAGCCCAGAGTCAGAGACCCAGTACTTC. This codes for CASSPESETQYF.

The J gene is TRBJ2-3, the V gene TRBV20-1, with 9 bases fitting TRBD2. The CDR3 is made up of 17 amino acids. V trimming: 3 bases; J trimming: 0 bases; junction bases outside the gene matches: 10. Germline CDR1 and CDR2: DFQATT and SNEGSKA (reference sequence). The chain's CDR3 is CSARGPGLAPSTDTQYF. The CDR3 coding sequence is TGCAGTGCTAGGGGTCCGGGACTAGCCCCAAGCACAGATACGCAGTATTTT.

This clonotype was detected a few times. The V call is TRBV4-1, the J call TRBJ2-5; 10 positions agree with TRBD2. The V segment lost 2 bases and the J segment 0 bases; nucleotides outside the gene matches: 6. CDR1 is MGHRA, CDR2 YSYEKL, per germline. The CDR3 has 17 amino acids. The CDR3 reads CASSQRTSGFYQETQYF. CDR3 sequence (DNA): TGCGCCAGCAGCCAAAGGACTAGCGGATTTTACCAAGAGACCCAGTACTTC.

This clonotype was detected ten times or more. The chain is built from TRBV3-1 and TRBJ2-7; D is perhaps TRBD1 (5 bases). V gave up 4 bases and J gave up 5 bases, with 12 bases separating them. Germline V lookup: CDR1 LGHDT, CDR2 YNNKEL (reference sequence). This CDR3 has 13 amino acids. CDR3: CASSPTLGHEQYF. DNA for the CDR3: TGTGCCAGCAGCCCCACCTTGGGGCACGAGCAGTACTTC.

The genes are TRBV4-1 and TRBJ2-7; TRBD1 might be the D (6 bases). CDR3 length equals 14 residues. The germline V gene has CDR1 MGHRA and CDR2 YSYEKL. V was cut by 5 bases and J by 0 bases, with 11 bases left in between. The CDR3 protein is CASSDTGFSYEQYF. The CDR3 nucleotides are TGCGCCAGCAGCGATACAGGGTTCTCCTACGAGCAGTACTTC.

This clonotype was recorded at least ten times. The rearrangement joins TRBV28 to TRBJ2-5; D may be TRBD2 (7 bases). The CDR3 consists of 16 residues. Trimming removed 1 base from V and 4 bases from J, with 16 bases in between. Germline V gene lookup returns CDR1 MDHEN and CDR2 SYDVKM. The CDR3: CASSLSVGGGGETQYF. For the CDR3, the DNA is TGTGCCAGCAGTTTATCGGTAGGAGGGGGGGGAGAGACCCAGTACTTC.

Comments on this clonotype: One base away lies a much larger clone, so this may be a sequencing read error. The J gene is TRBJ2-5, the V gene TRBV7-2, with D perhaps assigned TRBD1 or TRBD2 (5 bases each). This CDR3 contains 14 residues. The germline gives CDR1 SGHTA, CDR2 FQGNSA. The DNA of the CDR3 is TGCGCCAGCAGCCTCGTAGTGGGGGAAGAGACCCAGTACTTC. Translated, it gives CASSLVVGEETQYF.

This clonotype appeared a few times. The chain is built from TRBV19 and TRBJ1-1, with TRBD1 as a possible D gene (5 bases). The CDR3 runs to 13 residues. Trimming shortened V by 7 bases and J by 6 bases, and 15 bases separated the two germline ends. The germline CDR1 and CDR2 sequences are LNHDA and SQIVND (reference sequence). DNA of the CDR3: TGTGCCAGTACCTCGGGACCCATCGCTGAAGCTTTCTTT. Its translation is CASTSGPIAEAFF.

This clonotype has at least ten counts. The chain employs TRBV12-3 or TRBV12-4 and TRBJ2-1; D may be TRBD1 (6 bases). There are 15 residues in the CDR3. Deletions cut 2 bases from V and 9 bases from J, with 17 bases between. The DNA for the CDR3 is TGTGCCAGCAGTTTAAGGACAGCCGGTCCTTTTGAGCAGTTCTTC. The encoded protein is CASSLRTAGPFEQFF.

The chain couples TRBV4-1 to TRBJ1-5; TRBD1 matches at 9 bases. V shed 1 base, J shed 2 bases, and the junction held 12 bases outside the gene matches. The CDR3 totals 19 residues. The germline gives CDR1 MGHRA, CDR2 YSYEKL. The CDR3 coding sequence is TGCGCCAGCAGCCAAGGAGAGGGACAGGGTCTTATTCGCAATCAGCCCCAGCATTTT. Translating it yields CASSQGEGQGLIRNQPQHF.

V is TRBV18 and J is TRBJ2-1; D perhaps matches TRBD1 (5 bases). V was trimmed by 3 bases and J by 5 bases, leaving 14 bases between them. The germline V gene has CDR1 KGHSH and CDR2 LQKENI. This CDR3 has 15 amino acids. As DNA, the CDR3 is TGTGCCAGCTCACCTAGACAGTTAGGGAACAATGAGCAGTTCTTC. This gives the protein CASSPRQLGNNEQFF.

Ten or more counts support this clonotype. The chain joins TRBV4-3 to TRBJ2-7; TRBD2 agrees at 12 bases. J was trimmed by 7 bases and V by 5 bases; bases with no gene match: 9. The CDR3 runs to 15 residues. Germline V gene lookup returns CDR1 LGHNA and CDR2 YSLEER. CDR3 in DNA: TGCGCCAGCAGCAGATGGACTAGCGGGACCTGGGAGCAGTACTTC. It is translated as CASSRWTSGTWEQYF.

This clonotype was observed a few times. CDR3 protein: CASSRGTALVTGELFF. As DNA, the CDR3 is TGTGCCAGCAGCAGAGGGACAGCGTTGGTTACCGGGGAGCTGTTTTTT. This chain uses TRBV7-3 with TRBJ2-2; 7 nucleotides align to TRBD1. Germline V gene sequence: CDR1 SGHTA, CDR2 FQGTGA. With 5 bases clipped from V and 5 bases from J, the junction kept 11 bases outside the gene matches. The CDR3 extends over 16 amino acids.

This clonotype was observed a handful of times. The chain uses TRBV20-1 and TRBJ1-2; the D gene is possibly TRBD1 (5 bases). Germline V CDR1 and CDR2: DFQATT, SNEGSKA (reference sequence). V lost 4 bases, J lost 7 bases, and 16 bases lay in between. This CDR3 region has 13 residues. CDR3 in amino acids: CSANPWDLGGYTF. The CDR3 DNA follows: TGCAGTGCTAACCCTTGGGACTTAGGTGGCTACACCTTC.

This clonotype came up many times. The CDR3 loop reads CARGTSGSPYEQYF. The CDR3 nucleotides are TGTGCCAGGGGCACCTCGGGTTCCCCCTACGAGCAGTACTTC. V and J are TRBV2 and TRBJ2-7; D is uncertain. Germline V gene data show CDR1 as SNHLY and CDR2 as FYNNEI. The CDR3 contains 14 residues. V lost 9 bases and J lost 2, with 17 bases in between.

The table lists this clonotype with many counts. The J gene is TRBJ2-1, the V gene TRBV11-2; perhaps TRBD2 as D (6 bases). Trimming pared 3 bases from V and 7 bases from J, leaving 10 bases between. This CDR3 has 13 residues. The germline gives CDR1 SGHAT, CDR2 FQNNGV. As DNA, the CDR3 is TGTGCCAGCAGCTTCGGGGGTCGGAATGAGCAGTTCTTC. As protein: CASSFGGRNEQFF.

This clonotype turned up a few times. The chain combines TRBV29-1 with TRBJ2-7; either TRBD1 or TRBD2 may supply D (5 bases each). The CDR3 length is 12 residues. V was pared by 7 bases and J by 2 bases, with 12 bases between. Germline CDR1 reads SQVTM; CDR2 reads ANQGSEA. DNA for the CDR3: TGCAGCGCCCGGGACGGGCCCTACGAGCAGTACTTC. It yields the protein CSARDGPYEQYF.

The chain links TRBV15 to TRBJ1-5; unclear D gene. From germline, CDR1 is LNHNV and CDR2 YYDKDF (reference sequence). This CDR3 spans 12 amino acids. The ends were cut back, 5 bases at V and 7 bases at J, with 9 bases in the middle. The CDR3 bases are TGTGCCACCAGCGCCCTGGGCCAGCCCCAGCATTTT. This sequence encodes CATSALGQPQHF.

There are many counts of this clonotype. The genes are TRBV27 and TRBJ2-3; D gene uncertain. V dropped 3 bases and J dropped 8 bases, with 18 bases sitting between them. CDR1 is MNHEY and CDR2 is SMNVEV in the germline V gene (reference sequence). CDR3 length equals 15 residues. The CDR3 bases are TGTGCCAGCAGTTTCCCCAGGACGAGCCCGCTTACGCAGTATTTT. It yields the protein CASSFPRTSPLTQYF.

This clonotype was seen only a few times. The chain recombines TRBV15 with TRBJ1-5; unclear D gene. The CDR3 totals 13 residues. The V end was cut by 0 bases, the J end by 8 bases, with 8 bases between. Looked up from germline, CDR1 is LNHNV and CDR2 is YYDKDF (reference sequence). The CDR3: CATSRDRSEPQHF. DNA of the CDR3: TGTGCCACCAGCAGAGATCGTTCGGAGCCCCAGCATTTT. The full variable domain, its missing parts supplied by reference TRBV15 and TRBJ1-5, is DAMVIQNPRYQVTQFGKPVTLSCSQTLNHNVMYWYQQKSSQAPKLLFHYYDKDFNNEADTPDNFQSRRPNTSFCFLDIRSPGLGDTAMYLCATSRDRSEPQHFGDGTRLSIL.